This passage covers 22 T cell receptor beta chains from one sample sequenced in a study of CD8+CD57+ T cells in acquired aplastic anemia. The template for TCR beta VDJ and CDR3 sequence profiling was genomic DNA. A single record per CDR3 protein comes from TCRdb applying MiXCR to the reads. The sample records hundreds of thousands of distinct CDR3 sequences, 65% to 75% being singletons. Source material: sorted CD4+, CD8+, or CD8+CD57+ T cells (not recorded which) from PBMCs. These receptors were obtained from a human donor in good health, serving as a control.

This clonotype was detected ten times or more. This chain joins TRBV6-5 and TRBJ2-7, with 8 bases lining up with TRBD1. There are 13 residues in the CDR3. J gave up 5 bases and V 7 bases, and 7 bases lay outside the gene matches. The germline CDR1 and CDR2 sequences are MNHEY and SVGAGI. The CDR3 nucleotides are TGTGCCAGCACTCGGACAGGGATAAACGAGCAGTACTTC. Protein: CASTRTGINEQYF.

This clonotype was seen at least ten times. In DNA, the CDR3 is TGTGCCAGCAGCCAAGACCCGTTGCCGGGGTCACCCCTCCACTTT. Translated, it gives CASSQDPLPGSPLHF. This chain connects TRBV3-1 to TRBJ1-6; no clear D. Trimming stripped 0 bases from V and 10 bases from J, with 13 bases between. Per the germline V gene, CDR1 is LGHDT and CDR2 is YNNKEL (reference sequence). This CDR3 region has 15 residues.

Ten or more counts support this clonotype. The CDR3 spells CASSLTGDSYEQYF. The CDR3 nucleotides are TGTGCCAGCAGCTTGACAGGGGACTCCTACGAGCAGTACTTC. The V gene is TRBV7-2, the J gene TRBJ2-7, with 8 bases that match TRBD1. V trimming: 3 bases; J trimming: 0 bases; junction bases outside the gene matches: 1. This CDR3 is 14 amino acids long. Germline V gene data show CDR1 as SGHTA and CDR2 as FQGNSA.

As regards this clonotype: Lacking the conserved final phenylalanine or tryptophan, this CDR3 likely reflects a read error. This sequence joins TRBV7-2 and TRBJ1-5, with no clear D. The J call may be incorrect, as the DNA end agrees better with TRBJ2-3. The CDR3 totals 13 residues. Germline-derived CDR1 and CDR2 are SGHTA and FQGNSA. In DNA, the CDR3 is TGTGCCAGCAGCTTTAACGACCTTAGCCGGCAGTATATG. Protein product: CASSFNDLSRQYM.

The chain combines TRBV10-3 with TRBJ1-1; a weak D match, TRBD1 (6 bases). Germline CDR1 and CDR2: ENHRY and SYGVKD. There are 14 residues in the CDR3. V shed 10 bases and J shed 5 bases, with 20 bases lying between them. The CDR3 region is CASSVRGGETEAFF. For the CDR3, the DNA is TGTGCCAGCAGCGTAAGGGGGGGTGAAACTGAAGCTTTCTTT.

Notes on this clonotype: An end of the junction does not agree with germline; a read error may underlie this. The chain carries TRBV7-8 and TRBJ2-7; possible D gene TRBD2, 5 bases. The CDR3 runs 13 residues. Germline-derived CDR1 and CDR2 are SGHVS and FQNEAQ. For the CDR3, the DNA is TGTGCCAGCAGCCAACAGCGGACGGCGGGCGAGCAGTTC. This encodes CASSQQRTAGEQF.

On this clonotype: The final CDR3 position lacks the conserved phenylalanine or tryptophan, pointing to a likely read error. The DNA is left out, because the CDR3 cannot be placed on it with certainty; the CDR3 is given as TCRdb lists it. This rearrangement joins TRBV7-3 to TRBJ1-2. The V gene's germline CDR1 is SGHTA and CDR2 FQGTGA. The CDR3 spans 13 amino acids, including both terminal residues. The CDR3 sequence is CASSQSEVGRSSP.

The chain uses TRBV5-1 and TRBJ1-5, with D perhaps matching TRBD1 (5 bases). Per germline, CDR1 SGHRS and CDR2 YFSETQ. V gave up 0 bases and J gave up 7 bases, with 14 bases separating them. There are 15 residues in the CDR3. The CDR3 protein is CASSLVGAYSQPQHF. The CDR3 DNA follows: TGCGCCAGCAGCTTGGTAGGGGCCTACAGCCAGCCCCAGCATTTT.

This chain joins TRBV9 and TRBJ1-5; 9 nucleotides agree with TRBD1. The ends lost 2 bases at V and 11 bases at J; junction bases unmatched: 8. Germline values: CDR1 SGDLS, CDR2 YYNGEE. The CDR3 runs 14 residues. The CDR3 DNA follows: TGTGCCAGCAGCGTCGGGACAGGGAGGGAGACCCAGCATTTT. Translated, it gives CASSVGTGRETQHF.

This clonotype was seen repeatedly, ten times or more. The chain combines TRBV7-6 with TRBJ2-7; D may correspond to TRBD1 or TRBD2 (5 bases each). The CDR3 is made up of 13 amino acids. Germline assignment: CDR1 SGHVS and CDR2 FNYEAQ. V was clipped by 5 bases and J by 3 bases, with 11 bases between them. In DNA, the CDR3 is TGTGCCAGCAGCCCGGGGCTACACTACGAGCAGTACTTC. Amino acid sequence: CASSPGLHYEQYF.

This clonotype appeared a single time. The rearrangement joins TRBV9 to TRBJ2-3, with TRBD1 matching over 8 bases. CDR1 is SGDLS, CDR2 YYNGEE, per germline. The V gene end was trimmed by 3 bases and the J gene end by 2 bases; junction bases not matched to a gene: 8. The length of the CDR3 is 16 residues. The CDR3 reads CASSDYRGANTDTQYF. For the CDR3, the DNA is TGTGCCAGCAGCGACTACAGGGGGGCGAACACAGATACGCAGTATTTT.

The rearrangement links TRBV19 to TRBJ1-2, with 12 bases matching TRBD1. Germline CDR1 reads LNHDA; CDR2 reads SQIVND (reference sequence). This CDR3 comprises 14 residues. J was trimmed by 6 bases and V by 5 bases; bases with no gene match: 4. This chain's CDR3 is CASSGTGGDDGYTF. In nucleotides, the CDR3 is TGTGCCAGTAGTGGGACAGGGGGCGATGATGGCTACACCTTC.

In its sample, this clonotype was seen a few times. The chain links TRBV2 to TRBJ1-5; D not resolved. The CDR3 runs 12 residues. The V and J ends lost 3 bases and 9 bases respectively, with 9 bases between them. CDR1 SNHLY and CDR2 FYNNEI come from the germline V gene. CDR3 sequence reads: CASSDLGGPQHF. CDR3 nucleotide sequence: TGTGCCAGCAGTGATCTGGGAGGGCCCCAGCATTTT.

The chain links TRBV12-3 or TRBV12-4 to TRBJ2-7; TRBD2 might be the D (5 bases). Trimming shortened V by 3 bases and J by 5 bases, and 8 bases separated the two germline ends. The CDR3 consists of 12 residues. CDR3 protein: CASSFPGDEQYF. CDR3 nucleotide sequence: TGTGCCAGCAGTTTCCCCGGGGACGAGCAGTACTTC.

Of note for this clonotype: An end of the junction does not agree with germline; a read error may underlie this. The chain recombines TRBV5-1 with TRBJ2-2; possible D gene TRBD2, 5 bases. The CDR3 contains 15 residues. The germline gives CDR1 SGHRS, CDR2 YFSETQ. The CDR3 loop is CASSGRIKNSGELFF. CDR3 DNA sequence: TGTGCCAGCAGCGGACGGATCAAGAACTCCGGGGAGCTGTTTTTT.

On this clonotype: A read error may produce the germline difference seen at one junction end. The CDR3 DNA reads as TGCGCCAGCAGCCACGGACAGGGAGGCAATCAGCCCCAGCATTTT. Its translation: CASSHGQGGNQPQHF. The rearrangement uses TRBV7-3 and TRBJ1-5, with 8 bases matching TRBD1. Germline CDR1 is SGHTA and CDR2 is FQGTGA. The CDR3 consists of 15 residues.

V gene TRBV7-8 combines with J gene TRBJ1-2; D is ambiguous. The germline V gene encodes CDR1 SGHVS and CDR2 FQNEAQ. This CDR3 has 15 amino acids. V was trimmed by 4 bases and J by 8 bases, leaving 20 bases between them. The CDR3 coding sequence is TGTGCCAGCAGCTCCTTGCGGCAGGACGAGAACGGCTACACCTTC. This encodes CASSSLRQDENGYTF.

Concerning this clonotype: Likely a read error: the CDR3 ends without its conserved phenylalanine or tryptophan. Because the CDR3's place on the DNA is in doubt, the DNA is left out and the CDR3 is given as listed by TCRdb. The CDR3 sequence: CASSSPGQEQIH. This chain links TRBV7-9 with TRBJ1-5; no DNA check was done on the table's D call, TRBD1. In germline, CDR1 is SEHNR, CDR2 FQNEAQ (reference sequence). With termini counted, the CDR3 has 12 amino acids.

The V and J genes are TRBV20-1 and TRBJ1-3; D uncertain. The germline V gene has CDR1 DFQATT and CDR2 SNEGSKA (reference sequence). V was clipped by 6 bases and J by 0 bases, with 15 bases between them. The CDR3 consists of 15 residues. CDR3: CSARENPCSGNTIYF. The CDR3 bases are TGCAGTGCAAGGGAGAATCCGTGCTCTGGAAACACCATATATTTT.

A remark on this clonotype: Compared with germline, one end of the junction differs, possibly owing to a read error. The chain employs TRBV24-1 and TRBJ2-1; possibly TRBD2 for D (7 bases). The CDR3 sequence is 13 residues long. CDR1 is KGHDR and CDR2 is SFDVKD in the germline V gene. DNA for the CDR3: TGCGCCACTTTAGGAGGGGGGGCGTTTAAGCAGTTCTTT. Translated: CATLGGGAFKQFF.

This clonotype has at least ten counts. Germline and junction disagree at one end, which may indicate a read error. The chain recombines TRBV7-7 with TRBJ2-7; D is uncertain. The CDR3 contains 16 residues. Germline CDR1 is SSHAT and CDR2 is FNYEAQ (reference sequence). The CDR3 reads CASSSPFTPGDYEQYF. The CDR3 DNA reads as TGTGCTAGCAGCTCACCGTTCACACCAGGAGACTACGAGCAGTACTTC.

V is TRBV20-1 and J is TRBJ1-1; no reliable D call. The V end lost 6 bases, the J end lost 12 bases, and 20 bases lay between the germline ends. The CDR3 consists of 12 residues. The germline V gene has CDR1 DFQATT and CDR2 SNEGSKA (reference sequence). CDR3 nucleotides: TGCAGTGCCCGAACTGCGGGCTTTTCCACTTTCTTT. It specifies CSARTAGFSTFF.